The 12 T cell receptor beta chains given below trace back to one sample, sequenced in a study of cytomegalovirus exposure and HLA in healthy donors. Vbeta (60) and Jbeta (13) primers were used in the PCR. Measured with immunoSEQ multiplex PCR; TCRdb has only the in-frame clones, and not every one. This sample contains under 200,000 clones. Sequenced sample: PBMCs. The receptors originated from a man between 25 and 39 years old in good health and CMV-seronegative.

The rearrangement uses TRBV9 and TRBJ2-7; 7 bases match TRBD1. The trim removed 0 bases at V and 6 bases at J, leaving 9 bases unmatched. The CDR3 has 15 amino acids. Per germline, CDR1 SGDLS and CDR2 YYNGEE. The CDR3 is CASSVGGTASTEQYF. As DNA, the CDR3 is TGTGCCAGCAGCGTAGGAGGGACAGCGAGTACCGAGCAGTACTTC.

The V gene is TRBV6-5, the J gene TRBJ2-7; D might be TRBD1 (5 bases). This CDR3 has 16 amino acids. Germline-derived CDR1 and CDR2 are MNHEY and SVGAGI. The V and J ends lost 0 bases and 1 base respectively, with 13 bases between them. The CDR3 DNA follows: TGTGCCAGCAGTTACTCGACCAGGGCAGGTTCCTACGAGCAGTACTTC. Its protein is CASSYSTRAGSYEQYF.

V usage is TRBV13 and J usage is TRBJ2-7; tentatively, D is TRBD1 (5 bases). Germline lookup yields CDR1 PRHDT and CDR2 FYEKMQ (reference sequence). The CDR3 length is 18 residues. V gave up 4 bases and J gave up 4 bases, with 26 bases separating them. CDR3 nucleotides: TGTGCCAGCAGCTCCATGGGAAATCAGGGAATCAGTCGGTACGAGCAGTACTTC. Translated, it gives CASSSMGNQGISRYEQYF.

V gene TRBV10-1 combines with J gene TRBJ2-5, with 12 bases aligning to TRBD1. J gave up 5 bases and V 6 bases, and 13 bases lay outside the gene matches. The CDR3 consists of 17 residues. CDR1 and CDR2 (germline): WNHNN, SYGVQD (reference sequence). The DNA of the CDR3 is TGCGCCAGCAGCGCCGGGACAGGGGGCCTTGGTGCGGAGACCCAGTACTTC. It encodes CASSAGTGGLGAETQYF.

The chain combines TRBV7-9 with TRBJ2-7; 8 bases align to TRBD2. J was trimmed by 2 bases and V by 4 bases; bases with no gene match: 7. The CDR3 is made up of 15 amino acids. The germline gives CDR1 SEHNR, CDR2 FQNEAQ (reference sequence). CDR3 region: CASSSGGGSPYEQYF. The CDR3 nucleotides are TGTGCCAGCAGCTCCGGGGGGGGCAGTCCCTACGAGCAGTACTTC.

The CDR3 DNA follows: TGTGCCAGCAGCTTAAGTGGGGGCCCCGTCACAGATACGCAGTATTTT. Encoded protein: CASSLSGGPVTDTQYF. The chain recombines TRBV7-3 with TRBJ2-3; possible D gene TRBD1, 6 bases. From germline, CDR1 is SGHTA and CDR2 FQGTGA. V was pared by 1 base and J by 2 bases, with 13 bases between. This CDR3 has 16 residues.

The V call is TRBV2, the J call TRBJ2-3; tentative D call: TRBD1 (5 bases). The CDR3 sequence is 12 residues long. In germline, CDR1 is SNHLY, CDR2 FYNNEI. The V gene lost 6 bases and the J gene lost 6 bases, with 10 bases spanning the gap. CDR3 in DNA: TGTGCCAGCAGAACCACAGGCGATACGCAGTATTTT. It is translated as CASRTTGDTQYF.

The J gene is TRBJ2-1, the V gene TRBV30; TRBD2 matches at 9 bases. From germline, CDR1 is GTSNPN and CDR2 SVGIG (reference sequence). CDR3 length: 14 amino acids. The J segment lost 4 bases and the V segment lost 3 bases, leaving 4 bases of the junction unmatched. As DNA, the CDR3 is TGTGCCTGGAGGCTCAGCGGGAGGTACAATGAGCAGTTCTTC. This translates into CAWRLSGRYNEQFF.

The CDR3 DNA is TGTGCCATAAATAGCGGGAGGGGCAACTCCTACAATGAGCAGTTCTTC. It encodes CAINSGRGNSYNEQFF. The chain is built from TRBV10-3 and TRBJ2-1, with 11 bases that match TRBD2. This CDR3 is built from 16 residues. V shed 9 bases and J 0 bases; nucleotides not matched to a gene: 7. Germline CDR1 ENHRY, CDR2 SYGVKD.

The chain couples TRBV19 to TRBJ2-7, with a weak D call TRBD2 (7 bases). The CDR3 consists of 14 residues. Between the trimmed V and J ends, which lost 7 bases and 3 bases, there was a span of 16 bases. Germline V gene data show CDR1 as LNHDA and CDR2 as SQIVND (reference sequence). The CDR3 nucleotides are TGTGCCAGTAATCAAGGAGGGGGGGTCTACGAGCAGTACTTC. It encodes CASNQGGGVYEQYF.

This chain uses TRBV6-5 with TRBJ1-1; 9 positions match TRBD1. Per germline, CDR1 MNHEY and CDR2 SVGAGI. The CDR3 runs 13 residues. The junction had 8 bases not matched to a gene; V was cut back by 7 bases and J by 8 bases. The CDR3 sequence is CASIEGQGVEAFF. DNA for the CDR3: TGTGCCAGCATCGAGGGACAGGGCGTAGAAGCTTTCTTT.

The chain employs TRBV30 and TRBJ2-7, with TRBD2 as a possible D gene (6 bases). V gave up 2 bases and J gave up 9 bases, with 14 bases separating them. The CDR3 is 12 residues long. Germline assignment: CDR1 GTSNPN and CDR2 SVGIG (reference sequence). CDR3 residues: CAWSPLEGAQYF. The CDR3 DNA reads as TGTGCCTGGAGTCCCCTGGAGGGTGCGCAGTACTTC.